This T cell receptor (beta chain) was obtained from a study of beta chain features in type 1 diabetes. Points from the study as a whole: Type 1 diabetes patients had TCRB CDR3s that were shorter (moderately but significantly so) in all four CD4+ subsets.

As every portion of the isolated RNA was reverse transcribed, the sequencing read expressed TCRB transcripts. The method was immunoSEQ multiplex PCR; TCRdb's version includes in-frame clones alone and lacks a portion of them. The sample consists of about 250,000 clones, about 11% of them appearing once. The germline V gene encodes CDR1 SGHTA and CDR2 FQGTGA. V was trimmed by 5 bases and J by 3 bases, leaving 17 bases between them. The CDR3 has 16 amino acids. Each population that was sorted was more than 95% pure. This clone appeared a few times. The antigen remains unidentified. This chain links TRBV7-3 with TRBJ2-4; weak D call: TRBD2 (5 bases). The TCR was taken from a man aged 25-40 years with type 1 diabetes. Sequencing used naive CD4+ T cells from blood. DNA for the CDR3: TGTGCCAGCAGCCCAGGTCCAGAGGGTGGCAAAAACATTCAGTACTTC. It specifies CASSPGPEGGKNIQYF.